These 5 T cell receptor beta chains came from one sample sequenced in a study of human T cells and chemical hapten exposure (dated by TCRdb to the early 2020s). Library preparation attached unique molecular identifiers to individual cDNA molecules for quantitative, reproducible TCR counting. TCRdb's own reprocessing of the public reads used fastp at Q25 and MiXCR and kept productive beta chains. For every CDR3 protein sequence, its rows merge into one entry that carries the most common genes and DNA. This sample has around 120,000 distinct CDR3 sequences in its table, and 8.5% of those were observed once. The ten largest clones take up approximately 1.4% of the sample. Total RNA was extracted from unfractionated whole blood that had been collected in Tempus Blood RNA tubes. Material: whole blood. These receptors were collected from a human donor in good health. Some clones in this sample may be carry-over from other donors' samples. Donor details come from another sample of the same person, matched by shared clones.

This clonotype was seen repeatedly, ten times or more. The chain combines TRBV29-1 with TRBJ2-7; D call uncertain. The CDR3 length is 10 residues. V was clipped by 4 bases and J by 7 bases, with 8 bases between them. Germline lookup yields CDR1 SQVTM and CDR2 ANQGSEA. The CDR3 protein is CSVGHREQYF. CDR3 DNA sequence: TGCAGCGTTGGACATCGAGAGCAGTACTTC.

The CDR3 DNA is TGTGCCAGCAGCCGAGCCGGGGAGGGCTCCACAGATACGCAGTATTTT. Translating gives CASSRAGEGSTDTQYF. This chain uses TRBV3-1 with TRBJ2-3; 7 nucleotides align to TRBD2. V was clipped by 4 bases and J by 2 bases; unmatched bases: 9. The CDR3 has 16 amino acids. Germline V gene data show CDR1 as LGHDT and CDR2 as YNNKEL (reference sequence).

The chain employs TRBV7-9 and TRBJ1-6; D perhaps matches TRBD1 (6 bases). Germline values: CDR1 SEHNR, CDR2 FQNEAQ (reference sequence). The length of the CDR3 is 17 residues. V was clipped by 3 bases and J by 0 bases, with 12 bases between them. In DNA form, the CDR3 reads TGTGCCAGCAGCTTCAGGGGCTTGAGCTCCTATAATTCACCCCTCCACTTT. Amino acid sequence: CASSFRGLSSYNSPLHF. The variable domain in full, completed from reference TRBV7-9 and TRBJ1-6, reads DTGVSQNPRHKITKRGQNVTFRCDPISEHNRLYWYRQTLGQGPEFLTYFQNEAQLEKSRLLSDRFSAERPKGSFSTLEIQRTEQGDSAMYLCASSFRGLSSYNSPLHFGNGTRLTVT.

V and J are TRBV24-1 and TRBJ2-5, with 9 bases matching TRBD1. CDR1 is KGHDR and CDR2 is SFDVKD in the germline V gene. With 4 bases clipped from V and 4 bases from J, the junction kept 6 bases outside the gene matches. The length of the CDR3 is 15 residues. Here the CDR3 DNA reads TGTGCCACCAGTGAGACCGGGACAGGGACAGAGACCCAGTACTTC. Its protein product is CATSETGTGTETQYF.

The sample holds many counts of this clonotype. The J gene is TRBJ1-2, the V gene TRBV24-1, with a tentative D call TRBD1 (6 bases). The germline V gene encodes CDR1 KGHDR and CDR2 SFDVKD. V shed 4 bases and J shed 6 bases, with 14 bases lying between them. CDR3 size: 14 residues. DNA of the CDR3: TGTGCCACCAGTGAGACGGACAGTAATCATGGCTACACCTTC. Encoded protein: CATSETDSNHGYTF.